A single sample gave rise to the 3 T cell receptor beta chains below, sequenced in a study of vaccination effects on CD4 cells after COVID-19. Antigens of these TCRs are unknown. Repertoires were generated with immunoSEQ multiplex PCR, while TCRdb's copy carries only in-frame clones and drops some. In the table there are more than 65,000 clones, approximately 80% of which are singletons. Sequencing followed a ViraFEST assay step that expanded antigen-specific CD4+ T cells with viral peptide pools. At the end of 9 to 11 days of culture, CD4+ T cells were isolated. Every participant took two doses of the BNT162b2 or mRNA-1273 vaccine. The source material was CD4+ T cells from PBMCs cultured with HCoV-229E spike peptides, sampled after COVID-19 vaccination. The receptor set was obtained from a human donor who received a COVID-19 vaccine.

The rearrangement uses TRBV5-1 and TRBJ2-1, with TRBD2 matching 9 bases. CDR1 SGHRS and CDR2 YFSETQ come from the germline V gene. This CDR3 has 13 residues. Losses at the gene ends were 7 bases for V and 9 bases for J; bases not matched to a gene: 8. CDR3 sequence: CASSRASGAEQFF. For the CDR3, the DNA is TGCGCCAGCTCTCGCGCTAGCGGGGCTGAGCAGTTCTTC.

J is TRBJ1-1 and V is TRBV6-5; D is unclear. Looked up from germline, CDR1 is MNHEY and CDR2 is SVGAGI. Trimming removed 6 bases at V and 1 base at J, with 12 bases between. The CDR3 sequence is 14 residues long. The DNA for the CDR3 is TGTGCCAGCAGCGCTGGAGTGTGGAACACTGAAGCTTTCTTT. Translating gives CASSAGVWNTEAFF.

The chain has TRBV9 and TRBJ2-3, with D possibly being TRBD1 (5 bases). Germline-derived CDR1 and CDR2 are SGDLS and YYNGEE. Trimming took off 3 bases at V and 8 bases at J, with 10 bases between the two ends. The CDR3 spans 12 residues. The CDR3 nucleotides read TGTGCCAGCAGCGCCTCAGGGTCTACGCAGTATTTT. This translates into CASSASGSTQYF.